This is a list of T cell receptor beta chains from one sample in a study of response to subunit inactivated influenza vaccine. TCRdb re-called the RT-PCR reads with MiXCR, one entry per CDR3 protein. The data show 590,000 or so distinct CDR3 sequences, roughly 15% seen once. The sequences come from PBMCs from blood, collected approximately 15 days before vaccination. The receptors stem from a man aged 50 to 60 who received an inactivated influenza vaccine. The CDR3 runs from the conserved cysteine through the conserved F or W. D genes are given only for firm matches. For some rows the clone size is stated as once, few or many, or as a class when expanded; others skip it.

>NA|TRBV4-2|TRBJ2-1|few
TGTGCCAGCAGCCAAGACTTGCGGCGGTACAATGAGCAGTTCTTC
CASSQDLRRYNEQFF
>NA|TRBV5-8|TRBJ2-7|few
TGTGCCAGCAGCTTGCATCAAGGCTACGAGCAGTACTTC
CASSLHQGYEQYF
>NA|TRBV5-1|TRBJ1-2|many
TGCGCCAGCAGCTGGGACATCAGTAGAGTCGGCTACACCTTC
CASSWDISRVGYTF
>TRBD1|TRBV12-3/TRBV12-4|TRBJ2-5|many
TGTGCCAGCAGTTTGTTTGGCAGGGGACAGGAGACCCAGTACTTC
CASSLFGRGQETQYF
>NA|TRBV3-1|TRBJ2-7|many
TGTGCCAGCAGCCAAGAGGGCCTCCACCTCGAGCAGTACTTC
CASSQEGLHLEQYF
>NA|TRBV28|TRBJ2-7|few
TGTGCCAGCAGTCCCGTTAGCAGAGCCTACGAGCAGTACTTC
CASSPVSRAYEQYF
>NA|TRBV29-1|TRBJ1-1|NA
TGCAGCGTTGCAGTTAGCACTGAAGCTTTCTTT
CSVAVSTEAFF
>TRBD2|TRBV11-2|TRBJ2-3|NA
TGTGCCAGCAGCCACCGGGGACTAGGCATGCATACGCAGTATTTT
CASSHRGLGMHTQYF
>TRBD1|TRBV20-1|TRBJ2-2|NA
TGCAGTGCGTCCGGGACAGTTAACACCGGGGAGCTGTTTTTT
CSASGTVNTGELFF
>NA|TRBV9|TRBJ2-5|few
TGTGCCAGCAGCGTAGTGCCGGGCCGTGGCGAGACCCAGTACTTC
CASSVVPGRGETQYF
>TRBD2|TRBV10-2|TRBJ2-5|few
TGCGCCAGCAGTGACTGGCTAGCGGGCCAAGAGACCCAGTACTTC
CASSDWLAGQETQYF
>TRBD2|TRBV5-1|TRBJ2-5|NA
TGCGCCAGCGCTTTCGTAGCGGGGGGCTCCTCACAAGAGACCCAGTACTTC
CASAFVAGGSSQETQYF
>TRBD2|TRBV12-3/TRBV12-4|TRBJ2-3|many
TGTGCCAGCAGTCTAGCCGGGGGGGGGGATACGCAGTATTTT
CASSLAGGGDTQYF
>NA|TRBV12-3/TRBV12-4|TRBJ1-1|many
TGTGCCAGCAGTTTAGAGGGGCTGAACACTGAAGCTTTCTTT
CASSLEGLNTEAFF
>NA|TRBV6-5|TRBJ1-2|few
TGTGCCAGCAGTTACTTGAAAGCCGGGGAAGGCTACACCTTC
CASSYLKAGEGYTF
>TRBD1|TRBV25-1|TRBJ1-1|NA
TGTGCCAGCAGTGAATCCGGACAGGGGAAGAACACTGAAGCTTTCTTT
CASSESGQGKNTEAFF
>NA|TRBV11-2|TRBJ2-1|few
TGTGCCAGCAGCTTTCGCGGGAACGAGAGGTATGAGCAGTTCTTC
CASSFRGNERYEQFF
>NA|TRBV5-6|TRBJ1-2|NA
TGTGCCAGCAGCTTGGCCGCCAGTAACTATGGCTACACCTTC
CASSLAASNYGYTF
>TRBD2|TRBV20-1|TRBJ2-2|NA
TGCAGTGCTCGGACTAGCGGGGCCACCGGGGAGCTGTTTTTT
CSARTSGATGELFF
>NA|TRBV5-1|TRBJ2-7|few
TGCGCCAGCAGCTATCGGGGGGCAATCTACGAGCAGTACTTC
CASSYRGAIYEQYF
>NA|TRBV2|TRBJ1-5|NA
TGTGCCAGCAGTAGGGACACGGGGAGCAATCAGCCCCAGCATTTT
CASSRDTGSNQPQHF
>NA|TRBV6-1|TRBJ1-5|few
TGTGCCAGCAGTCCAAACAGCCCTCCCGGCAATCAGCCCCAGCATTTT
CASSPNSPPGNQPQHF
>NA|TRBV19|TRBJ1-2|NA
TGTGCCAGTTTTGGACGGCTCCTCTATGGCTACACCTTC
CASFGRLLYGYTF
>NA|TRBV5-1|TRBJ2-1|NA
TGCGCCAGCAGCTTGGGTAGGGGATCAAATGAGCAGTTCTTC
CASSLGRGSNEQFF
>NA|TRBV5-1|TRBJ1-2|few
TGCGCCAGCAGACCCCTCCACGGGGACATCATCTATGGCTACACCTTC
CASRPLHGDIIYGYTF
>NA|TRBV20-1|TRBJ2-1|NA
TGCAGTGCCCTGACTACCCCGGTCAATGAGCAGTTCTTC
CSALTTPVNEQFF
>NA|TRBV10-3|TRBJ1-5|few
TGTGCCATCCGGGATAGCCGGAACAATCAGCCCCAGCATTTT
CAIRDSRNNQPQHF
>NA|TRBV10-3|TRBJ2-1|NA
TGTGCCATCAGTCTCCGCGGCGATGAGCAGTTCTTC
CAISLRGDEQFF
>NA|TRBV5-1|TRBJ2-1|NA
TGCGCCAGCAGCGCACTAGGTCCCACCAATGAGCAGTTCTTC
CASSALGPTNEQFF
>NA|TRBV2|TRBJ2-7|few
TGTGCCAGCGGGACGGACCCGACCTACGAGCAGTACTTC
CASGTDPTYEQYF
>TRBD1|TRBV20-1|TRBJ2-7|few
TGCAGTGCTAGACCTCCGGGACAGGGATCAGACGAGCAGTACTTC
CSARPPGQGSDEQYF